This T cell receptor (beta chain) was recorded in a study of blood T cell repertoires in COVID-19. About the research overall: Researchers got acute and convalescent COVID-19 samples from the United States, Italy and Spain. The analysed material was cDNA or gDNA that came from T cells, B-cell-depleted T cells, or PBMCs.

This clone appeared a few times. The sample contains more than one DNA sequence encoding this CDR3. The germline V and J ends were trimmed by 1 base and 1 base, with 7 bases remaining between them. From germline, CDR1 is LNHDA and CDR2 SQIVND (reference sequence). The CDR3 length is 14 residues. Original methodology: Amplification with reference gene primers provided the estimates of nucleated cell counts. Repertoires were generated with immunoSEQ multiplex PCR, while TCRdb's copy carries only in-frame clones and drops some. V and J calls and clone size are as listed in that table; D and trimming were resolved from the DNA. The repertoire holds around 110,000 clones, with 82% as singletons.

Material for sequencing was peripheral blood. The clonotype comes from a woman between 65 and 79 years old with acute or convalescent COVID-19. The chain couples TRBV19 to TRBJ1-1; D gene ambiguous. The CDR3 is CASSIGQTNTEAFF. In nucleotides, the CDR3 is TGTGCCAGTAGTATAGGACAAACGAACACTGAAGCTTTCTTT. Together with reference TRBV19 and TRBJ1-1, the CDR3 gives the full variable domain: DGGITQSPKYLFRKEGQNVTLSCEQNLNHDAMYWYRQDPGQGLRLIYYSQIVNDFQKGDIAEGYSVSREKKESFPLTVTSAQKNPTAFYLCASSIGQTNTEAFFGQGTRLTVV.